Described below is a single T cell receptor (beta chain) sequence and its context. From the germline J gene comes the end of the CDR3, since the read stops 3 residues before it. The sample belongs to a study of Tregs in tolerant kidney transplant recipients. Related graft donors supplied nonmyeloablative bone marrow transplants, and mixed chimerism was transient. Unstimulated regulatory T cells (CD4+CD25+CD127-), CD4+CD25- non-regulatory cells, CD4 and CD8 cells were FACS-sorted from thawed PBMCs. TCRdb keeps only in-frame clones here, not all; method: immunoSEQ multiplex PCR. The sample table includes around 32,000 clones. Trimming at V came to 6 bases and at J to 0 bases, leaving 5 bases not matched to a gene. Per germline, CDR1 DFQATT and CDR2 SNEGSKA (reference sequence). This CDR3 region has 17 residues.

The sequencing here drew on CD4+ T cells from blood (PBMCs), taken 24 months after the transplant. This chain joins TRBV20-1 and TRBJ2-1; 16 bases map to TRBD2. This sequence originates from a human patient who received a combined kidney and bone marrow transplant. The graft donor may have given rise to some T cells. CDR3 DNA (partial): TGCAGTGCCCCGGGACTAGCGGGAGGGGGCTCCTACAATGAG. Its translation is CSAPGLAGGGSYNE. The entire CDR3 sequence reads CSAPGLAGGGSYNEQFF.